The clone carrying this TCR beta chain is a singleton in its sample. Its antigen is not known. Mismatch with germline at one junction end may stem from a read error. Alopecia areata patients had lesional scalp punch biopsies and peripheral blood taken from them. This record belongs to a study of CD8+ T cells in alopecia areata. Study-level results: Lesional scalp exceeded normal scalp in clonality, especially in alopecia totalis/universalis.

It was cDNA, reverse transcribed from extracted RNA, that served as the sequencing template. Clones were sequenced by immunoSEQ multiplex PCR, and TCRdb holds only the in-frame ones, with some missing. The data hold about 64,000 clones, with about 40% observed a single time. Germline values: CDR1 SSHAT, CDR2 FNYEAQ (reference sequence). CDR3 length equals 15 residues. Specimen: NKG2D-low CD8+ T cells sorted from blood. This receptor was taken from a human donor with alopecia areata. The chain recombines TRBV7-7 with TRBJ2-1, with 8 bases lining up with TRBD2. Here the CDR3 DNA reads TGTGCTAGCAGCCCCGGACCCAGCGGGGGAAATGAGCAGTTCTTC. Amino acids: CASSPGPSGGNEQFF.